This T cell receptor beta chain derives from a study of shared clonotypes between healthy human individuals. The CDR3 totals 16 residues. Trimming left V 0 bases short and J 2 bases short, with 13 bases between. Germline V lookup: CDR1 SGHRS, CDR2 YFSETQ. Assay used: immunoSEQ multiplex PCR; TCRdb lists only in-frame clones, some missing. The sample consists of some 490,000 clones, roughly 80% of them appearing once. The V call is TRBV5-1, the J call TRBJ2-3, with D possibly TRBD2 on 6 matching bases. This clonotype was obtained from a woman aged 40-49 years in good health. Some clones in this sample may be carry-over from other donors' samples. The sequenced sample was PBMCs. CDR3 residues: CASSLAGGLYTDTQYF. CDR3 coding DNA: TGCGCCAGCAGCTTGGCCGGAGGGCTATACACAGATACGCAGTATTTT.